The rows below give T cell receptor beta chains drawn from one sample of a study of cytotoxic CD8 clonotypes in ibrutinib-treated CLL. Data came from immunoSEQ multiplex PCR; TCRdb stores just in-frame clones and leaves some out. The sample has about 24,000 clones, over 55% seen once. The sample consisted of PBMCs, taken after 12 months of ibrutinib treatment. The receptors shown here come from a human donor with chronic lymphocytic leukemia. Each CDR3 is given with its conserved first and last residue.

TRBJ2-3	TRBV29-1	CSGSGGWGTDTQYF
TRBJ2-1	TRBV5-6	CASSLGRGYNEQFF
TRBJ2-3	TRBV9	CASSVAPGAITDTQYF
TRBJ2-7	TRBV18	CASSPPLYRQGGYEQYF
TRBJ2-7	TRBV5-1	CASSLEIGQADEQYF
TRBJ2-1	TRBV7-9	CASSPYRTRYNEQFF
TRBJ2-5	TRBV19	CASRGGNQETQYF
TRBJ2-5	TRBV7-3	CASGTGGVGETQYF
TRBJ2-5	TRBV7-9	CASSYGLAGGQETQYF
TRBJ1-3	TRBV7-9	CASTPRGSSGNTIYF
TRBJ1-5	TRBV30	CAWSGTGGGWGNQPQHF
TRBJ2-7	TRBV6-4	CASTEGQTYEQYF
TRBJ1-2	TRBV19	CASSLGRYGYTF
TRBJ2-7	TRBV5-6	CASSQTAASVQYF
TRBJ1-3	TRBV11-2	CASSLRGSRNTIYF
TRBJ1-6	TRBV6-6	CASSYSTQGGNSPLHF
TRBJ2-2	TRBV6-4	CASSDSSGDTGELFF
TRBJ2-7	TRBV2	CASKRQGDYEQYF
TRBJ1-2	TRBV29-1	CSVERGNYGYTF
TRBJ2-5	TRBV5-1	CASSPRDVQETQYF
TRBJ2-1	TRBV30	CAADTGAGEFF
TRBJ2-1	TRBV7-3	CASRSGGPGLNEQFF